In this sample, the clone carrying this TCR beta chain turned up a few times. Antigen specificity is unknown. The CDR3 totals 14 residues. Germline CDR1 SGHAT, CDR2 FQNNGV. The germline V and J ends were trimmed by 5 bases and 1 base, with 11 bases remaining between them. PCR was performed a second time for about 6 to 12 cycles using a sample-barcoded 5' primer and a J-beta primer mix. TCRdb processed the 5' RACE reads anew with MiXCR; each CDR3 protein has one entry. The sample contains about 640,000 distinct CDR3 sequences, around 41% of which appear only once. This sample is part of a study of blood T cells in healthy people across ages. Study observations and caveats: Because sorting was not performed, PBMCs prevented conclusive naive versus antigen-experienced comparison.

The TCR sequence derives from a man older than 75 in good health. This chain joins TRBV11-2 and TRBJ2-5; D is undetermined. The sample consisted of blood. The CDR3 sequence: CASSQRTLQETQYF. Written as DNA, the CDR3 is TGTGCCAGCAGCCAACGGACGCTCCAAGAGACCCAGTACTTC. Drawing the rest from reference TRBV11-2 and TRBJ2-5, the complete variable domain is EAGVAQSPRYKIIEKRQSVAFWCNPISGHATLYWYQQILGQGPKLLIQFQNNGVVDDSQLPKDRFSAERLKGVDSTLKIQPAKLEDSAVYLCASSQRTLQETQYFGPGTRLLVL.